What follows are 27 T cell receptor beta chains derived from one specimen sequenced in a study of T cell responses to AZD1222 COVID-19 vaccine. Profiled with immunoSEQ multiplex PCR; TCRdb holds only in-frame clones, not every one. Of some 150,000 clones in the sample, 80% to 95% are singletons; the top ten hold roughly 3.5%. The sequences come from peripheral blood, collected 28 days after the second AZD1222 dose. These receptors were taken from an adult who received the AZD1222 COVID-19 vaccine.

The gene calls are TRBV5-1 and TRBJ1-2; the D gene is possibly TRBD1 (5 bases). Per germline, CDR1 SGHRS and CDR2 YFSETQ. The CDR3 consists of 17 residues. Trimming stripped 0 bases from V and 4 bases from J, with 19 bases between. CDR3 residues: CASSLAGVGVGAYGYTF. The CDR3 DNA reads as TGCGCCAGCAGCTTGGCCGGCGTTGGGGTTGGGGCCTATGGCTACACCTTC.

Here the CDR3 reads CASRSLANYGYTF. DNA for the CDR3: TGTGCCAGTAGGAGTCTTGCTAACTATGGCTACACCTTC. V gene TRBV19 combines with J gene TRBJ1-2; D gene ambiguous. Per the germline V gene, CDR1 is LNHDA and CDR2 is SQIVND (reference sequence). Trimming left V 6 bases short and J 0 bases short, with 8 bases between. The CDR3 covers 13 residues.

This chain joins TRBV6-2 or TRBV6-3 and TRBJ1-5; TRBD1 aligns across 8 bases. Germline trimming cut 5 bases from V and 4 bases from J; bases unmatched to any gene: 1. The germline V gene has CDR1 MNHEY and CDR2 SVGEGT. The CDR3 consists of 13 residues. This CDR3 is CASSQGANQPQHF. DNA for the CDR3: TGTGCCAGCAGTCAGGGGGCGAATCAGCCCCAGCATTTT.

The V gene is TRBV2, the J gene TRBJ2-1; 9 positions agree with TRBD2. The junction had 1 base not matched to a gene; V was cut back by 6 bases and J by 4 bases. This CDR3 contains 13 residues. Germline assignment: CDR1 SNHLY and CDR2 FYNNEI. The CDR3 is CASRGLAYNEQFF. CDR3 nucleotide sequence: TGTGCCAGCAGAGGACTAGCGTACAATGAGCAGTTCTTC.

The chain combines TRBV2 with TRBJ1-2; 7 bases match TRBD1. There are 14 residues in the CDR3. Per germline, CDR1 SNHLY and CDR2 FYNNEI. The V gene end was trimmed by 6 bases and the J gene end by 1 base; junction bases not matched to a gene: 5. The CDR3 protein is CASSPTGLNYGYTF. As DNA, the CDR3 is TGTGCCAGCAGCCCGACAGGGCTTAACTATGGCTACACCTTC.

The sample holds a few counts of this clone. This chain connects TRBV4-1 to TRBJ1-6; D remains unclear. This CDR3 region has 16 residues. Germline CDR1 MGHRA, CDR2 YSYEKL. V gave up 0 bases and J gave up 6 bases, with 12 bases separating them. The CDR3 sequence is CASSQDPLSRNSPLHF. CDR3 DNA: TGCGCCAGCAGCCAAGATCCCCTTTCCCGTAATTCACCCCTCCACTTT.

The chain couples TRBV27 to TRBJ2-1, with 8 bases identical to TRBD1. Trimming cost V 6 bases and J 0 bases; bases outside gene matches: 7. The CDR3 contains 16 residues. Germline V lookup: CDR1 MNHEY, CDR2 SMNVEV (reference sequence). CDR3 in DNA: TGTGCCAGCAGCTCGCAGGGGGCCCTCTCCTACAATGAGCAGTTCTTC. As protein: CASSSQGALSYNEQFF.

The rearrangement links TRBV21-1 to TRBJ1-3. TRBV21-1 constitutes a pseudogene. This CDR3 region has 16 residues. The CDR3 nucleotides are TGTGCCAGCAGCGTACGCTCAAATAAGATTGGAAACACCATATATTTT. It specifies CASSVRSNKIGNTIYF.

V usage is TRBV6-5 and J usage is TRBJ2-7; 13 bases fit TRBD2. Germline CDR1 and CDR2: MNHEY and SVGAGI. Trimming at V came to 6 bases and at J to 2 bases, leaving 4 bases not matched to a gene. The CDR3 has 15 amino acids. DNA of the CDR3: TGTGCCAGCAGGCCGGGACTAGCGGGAACCTACGAGCAGTACTTC. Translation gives CASRPGLAGTYEQYF.

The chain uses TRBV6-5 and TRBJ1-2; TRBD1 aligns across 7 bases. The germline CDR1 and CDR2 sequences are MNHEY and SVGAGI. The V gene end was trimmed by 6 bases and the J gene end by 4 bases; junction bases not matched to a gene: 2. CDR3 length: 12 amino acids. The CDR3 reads CASRGTAYGYTF. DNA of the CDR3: TGTGCCAGCAGAGGGACAGCCTATGGCTACACCTTC.

CDR3 amino acids: CASSPPDRGLNHEQYF. The DNA of the CDR3 is TGTGCCAGCTCACCACCTGACAGGGGGCTCAACCACGAGCAGTACTTC. The V call is TRBV18, the J call TRBJ2-7, with TRBD1 matching over 10 bases. In germline, CDR1 is KGHSH, CDR2 LQKENI. The CDR3 extends over 16 amino acids. V shed 0 bases, J shed 5 bases, and the junction held 7 bases outside the gene matches.

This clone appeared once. The CDR3 DNA reads as TGTGCCAGCCCTAAGCCATATGGGGTTTCCAATCAGCCCCAGCATTTT. Translation: CASPKPYGVSNQPQHF. The gene calls are TRBV19 and TRBJ1-5, with no clear D. There are 16 residues in the CDR3. Germline lookup yields CDR1 LNHDA and CDR2 SQIVND (reference sequence). The V and J ends lost 9 bases and 3 bases respectively, with 21 bases between them.

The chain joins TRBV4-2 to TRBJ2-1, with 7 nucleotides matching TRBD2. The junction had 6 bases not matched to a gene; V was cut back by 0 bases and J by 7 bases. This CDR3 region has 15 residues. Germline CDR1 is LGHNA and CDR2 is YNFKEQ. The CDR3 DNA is TGTGCCAGCAGCCAAGATCTGGATAGCGGGAATGAGCAGTTCTTC. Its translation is CASSQDLDSGNEQFF.

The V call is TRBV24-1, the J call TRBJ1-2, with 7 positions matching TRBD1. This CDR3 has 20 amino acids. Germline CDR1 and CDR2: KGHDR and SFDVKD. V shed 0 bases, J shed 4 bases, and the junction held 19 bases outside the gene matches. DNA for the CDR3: TGTGCCACCAGTGATTTGGGACGGACAGGCAAAACCGCCCTCCTCTATGGCTACACCTTC. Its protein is CATSDLGRTGKTALLYGYTF.

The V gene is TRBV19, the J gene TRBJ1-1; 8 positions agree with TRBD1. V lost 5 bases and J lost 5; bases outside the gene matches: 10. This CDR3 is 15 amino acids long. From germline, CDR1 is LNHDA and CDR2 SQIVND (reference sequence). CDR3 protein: CASSARGQGRTEAFF. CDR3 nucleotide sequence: TGTGCCAGTAGTGCCCGCGGACAGGGAAGGACTGAAGCTTTCTTT.

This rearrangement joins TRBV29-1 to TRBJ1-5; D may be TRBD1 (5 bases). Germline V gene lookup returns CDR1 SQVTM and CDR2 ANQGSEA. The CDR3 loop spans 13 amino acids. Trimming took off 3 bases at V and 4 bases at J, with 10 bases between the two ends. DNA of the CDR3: TGCAGCGTTGAGGTGGGGCTGAATCAGCCCCAGCATTTT. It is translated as CSVEVGLNQPQHF.

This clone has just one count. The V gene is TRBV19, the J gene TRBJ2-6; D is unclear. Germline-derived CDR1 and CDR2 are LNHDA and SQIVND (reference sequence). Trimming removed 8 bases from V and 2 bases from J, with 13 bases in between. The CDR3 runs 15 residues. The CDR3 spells CASQGRRPGANVLTF. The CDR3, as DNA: TGTGCCAGTCAAGGAAGAAGACCTGGGGCCAACGTCCTGACTTTC.

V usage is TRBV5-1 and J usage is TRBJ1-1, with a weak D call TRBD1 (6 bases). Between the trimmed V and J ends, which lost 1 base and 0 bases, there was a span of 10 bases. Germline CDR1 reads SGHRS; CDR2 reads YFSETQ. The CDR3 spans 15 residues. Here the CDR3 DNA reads TGCGCCAGCAGCTTGACAGGGTACGTGAACACTGAAGCTTTCTTT. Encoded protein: CASSLTGYVNTEAFF.

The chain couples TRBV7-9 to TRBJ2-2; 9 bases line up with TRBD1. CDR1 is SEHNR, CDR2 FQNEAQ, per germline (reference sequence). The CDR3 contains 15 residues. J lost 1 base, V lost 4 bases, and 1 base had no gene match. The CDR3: CASSSDRGNTGELFF. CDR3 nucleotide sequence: TGTGCCAGCAGCTCGGACAGGGGGAACACCGGGGAGCTGTTTTTT.

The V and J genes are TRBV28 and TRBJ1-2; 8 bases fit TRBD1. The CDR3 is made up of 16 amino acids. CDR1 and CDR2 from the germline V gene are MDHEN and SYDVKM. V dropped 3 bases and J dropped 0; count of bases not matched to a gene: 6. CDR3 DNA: TGTGCCAGCAGTTTGTCGGACAGGGTAGCTAACTATGGCTACACCTTC. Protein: CASSLSDRVANYGYTF.

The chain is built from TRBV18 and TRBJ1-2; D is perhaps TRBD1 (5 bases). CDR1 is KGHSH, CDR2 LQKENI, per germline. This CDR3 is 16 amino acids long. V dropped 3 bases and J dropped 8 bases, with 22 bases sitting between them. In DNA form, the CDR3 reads TGTGCCAGCTCACCTTGGACACCAACTAACGGTTGGGGCTACACCTTC. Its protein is CASSPWTPTNGWGYTF.

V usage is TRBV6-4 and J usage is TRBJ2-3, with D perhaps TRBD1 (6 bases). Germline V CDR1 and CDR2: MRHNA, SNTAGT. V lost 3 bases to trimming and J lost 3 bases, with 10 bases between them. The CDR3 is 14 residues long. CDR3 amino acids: CASSETGSTDTQYF. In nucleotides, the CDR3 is TGTGCCAGCAGTGAAACAGGGTCGACAGATACGCAGTATTTT.

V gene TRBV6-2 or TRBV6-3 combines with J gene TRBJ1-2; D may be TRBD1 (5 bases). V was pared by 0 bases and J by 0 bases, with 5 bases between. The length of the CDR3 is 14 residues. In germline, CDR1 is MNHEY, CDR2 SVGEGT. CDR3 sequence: CASSYSTANYGYTF. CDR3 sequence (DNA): TGTGCCAGCAGTTACTCGACAGCTAACTATGGCTACACCTTC.

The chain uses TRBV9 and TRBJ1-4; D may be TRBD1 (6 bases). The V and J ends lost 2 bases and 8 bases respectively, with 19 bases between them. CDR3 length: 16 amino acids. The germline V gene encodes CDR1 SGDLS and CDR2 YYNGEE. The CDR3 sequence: CASSVNRGRGMEKLFF. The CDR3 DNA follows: TGTGCCAGCAGCGTGAACCGGGGCAGGGGCATGGAAAAACTGTTTTTT.

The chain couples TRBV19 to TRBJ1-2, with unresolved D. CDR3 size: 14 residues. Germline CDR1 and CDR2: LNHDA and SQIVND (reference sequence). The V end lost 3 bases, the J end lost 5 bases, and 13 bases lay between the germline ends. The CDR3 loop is CASSIGPTQYGYTF. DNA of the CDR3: TGTGCCAGTAGTATCGGTCCAACCCAATATGGCTACACCTTC.

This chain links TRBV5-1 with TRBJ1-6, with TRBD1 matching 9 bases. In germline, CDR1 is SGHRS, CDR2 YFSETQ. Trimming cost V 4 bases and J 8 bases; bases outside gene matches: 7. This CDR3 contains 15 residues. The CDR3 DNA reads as TGCGCCAGCAGCCTCACAGGGGGCGGGTATTCACCCCTCCACTTT. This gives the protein CASSLTGGGYSPLHF. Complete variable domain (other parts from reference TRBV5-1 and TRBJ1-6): KAGVTQTPRYLIKTRGQQVTLSCSPISGHRSVSWYQQTPGQGLQFLFEYFSETQRNKGNFPGRFSGRQFSNSRSEMNVSTLELGDSALYLCASSLTGGGYSPLHFGNGTRLTVT.

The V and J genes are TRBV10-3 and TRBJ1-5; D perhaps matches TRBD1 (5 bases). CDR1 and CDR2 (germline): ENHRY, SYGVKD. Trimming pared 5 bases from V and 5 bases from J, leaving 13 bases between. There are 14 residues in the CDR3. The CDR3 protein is CAISQKQDHQPQHF. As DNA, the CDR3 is TGTGCCATCAGTCAAAAACAGGATCATCAGCCCCAGCATTTT.